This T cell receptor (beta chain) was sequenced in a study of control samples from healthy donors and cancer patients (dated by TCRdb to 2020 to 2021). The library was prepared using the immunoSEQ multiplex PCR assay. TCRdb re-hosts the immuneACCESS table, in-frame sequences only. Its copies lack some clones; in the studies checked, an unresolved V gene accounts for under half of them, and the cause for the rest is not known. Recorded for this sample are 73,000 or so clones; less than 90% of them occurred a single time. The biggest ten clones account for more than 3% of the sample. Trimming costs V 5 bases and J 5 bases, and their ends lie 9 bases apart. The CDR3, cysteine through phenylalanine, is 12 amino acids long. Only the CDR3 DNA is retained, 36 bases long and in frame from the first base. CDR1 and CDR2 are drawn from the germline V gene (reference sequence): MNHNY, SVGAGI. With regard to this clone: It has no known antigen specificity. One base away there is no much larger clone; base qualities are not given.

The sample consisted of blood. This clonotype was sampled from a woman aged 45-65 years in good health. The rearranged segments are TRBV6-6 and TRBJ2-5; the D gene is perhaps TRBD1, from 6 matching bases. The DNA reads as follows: TGTGCCAGCAGTACAAGGGGGGAGACCCAGTACTTC. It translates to CASSTRGETQYF.